This T cell receptor (beta chain) was found in a study of breast tumors, draining lymph nodes, adjacent tissues. Using its own MiXCR run on the multiplex PCR reads, TCRdb lists one record per CDR3 protein. Among 150,000 to 200,000 distinct CDR3 sequences listed, roughly 31% were seen once. Notes on the study in general: The data were judged consistent with most tumor T cells coming from lymph node and expanding in tumor. Compared with lymph nodes, tumors were less diverse; compared with nontumor tissue, more.

Samples came from axillary lymph nodes draining the breast cancer. This clonotype has only a few counts. Antigen: not known. Being one base from a much bigger clone, this may be a read error. Germline V gene data show CDR1 as SGHNT and CDR2 as YENEEA. V lost 0 bases, J lost 4 bases, and 15 bases lay in between. The CDR3 length is 16 residues. V is TRBV11-3 and J is TRBJ2-5; no clear D gene. This clonotype was obtained from a female donor with breast cancer. Some clones in this sample may be carry-over from other donors' samples. The sequencing input was axillary lymph node tissue. The CDR3 loop is CASSLDGEAVGETQYF. The CDR3 DNA follows: TGTGCCAGCAGCTTAGACGGTGAGGCGGTGGGAGAGACCCAGTACTTC.